Each of the 5 T cell receptor beta chains below was sequenced from the same sample in a study of T cell repertoires in cytomegalovirus infection. Their antigens remain unidentified. TCRdb analysed the reads with MiXCR anew, one entry per CDR3 protein. The sample includes 110,000 to 150,000 distinct CDR3 sequences, around 32% seen only once; the top ten take roughly 50%. Sample: CD8+ T cells from cultured PBMCs, taken from culture after CMV antigen stimulation. The origin of the receptors is a human donor in good health (CMV status not recorded). Some clones in this sample may be carry-over from other donors' samples.

The CDR3, as DNA: TGTGCCAGCCAGGGGAACGGGGCACGCGGCTACACCTTC. It is translated as CASQGNGARGYTF. This chain links TRBV9 with TRBJ1-2; a weak D match, TRBD1 (6 bases). The germline V gene has CDR1 SGDLS and CDR2 YYNGEE. V was pared by 7 bases and J by 8 bases, with 18 bases between. The CDR3 totals 13 residues.

The chain carries TRBV15 and TRBJ2-5, with D possibly being TRBD1 or TRBD2 (5 bases each). V lost 1 base, J lost 3 bases, and 12 bases lay in between. The CDR3 runs 15 residues. Germline loops: CDR1 LNHNV, CDR2 YYDKDF (reference sequence). The CDR3 here is CATSRVGDGKETQYF. CDR3 nucleotide sequence: TGTGCCACCAGCAGAGTGGGGGACGGAAAAGAGACCCAGTACTTC.

Comment on this clonotype: The junction does not match germline at one end; this may be a read error. The chain links TRBV12-3 or TRBV12-4 to TRBJ2-7, with D maybe TRBD1 (5 bases). The CDR3 has 15 amino acids. The CDR3 here is CASSPPSVGLYEQCF. Written as DNA, the CDR3 is TGTGCCAGCAGTCCCCCCTCCGTGGGGCTCTACGAGCAGTGCTTC.

The chain has TRBV19 and TRBJ2-1; perhaps D is TRBD1 or TRBD2 (7 bases each). Looked up from germline, CDR1 is LNHDA and CDR2 is SQIVND (reference sequence). This CDR3 contains 13 residues. With 10 bases removed from V and 7 bases from J, the gap between germline ends came to 17 bases. The CDR3 DNA sequence: TGTGCCACCAACCCAGGGGGAGGGAATGAGCAGTTCTTC. This encodes CATNPGGGNEQFF.

In its sample, this clonotype ranks as medium-sized. The V call is TRBV7-2, the J call TRBJ2-7; TRBD2 matches 8 bases. Germline trimming cut 1 base from V and 4 bases from J; bases unmatched to any gene: 9. This CDR3 is 16 amino acids long. Germline V lookup: CDR1 SGHTA, CDR2 FQGNSA. The CDR3 DNA sequence: TGTGCCAGCAGCTTAGGCGTCGGCGCGGGGGGTTACGAGCAGTACTTC. The encoded protein is CASSLGVGAGGYEQYF.